This T cell receptor (beta chain) emerged from a study of T cells in Graves' hyperthyroidism and ophthalmopathy. Study overall: Peripheral blood was collected at initial diagnosis, before any treatment. Study-level points and caveats: The model forecast ophthalmopathy, anticipating it by a median around 6.5 months before onset. Blood also contained most expanded thyroid clonotypes above 0.001.

Per germline, CDR1 LGHNA and CDR2 YNFKEQ. V dropped 0 bases and J dropped 6 bases, with 18 bases sitting between them. The CDR3 loop spans 16 amino acids. In its sample, this clonotype was seen a few times. Its matching antigen is unknown. Amplified TCR beta CDR3 regions came from RNA transcripts. TCR CDR3 underwent first-round RT-PCR with the HTBI primer set. MiXCR, applied by TCRdb to the multiplex PCR reads, yields one record per CDR3 protein. The table has about 260,000 distinct CDR3 sequences, about 17% seen once. The PBMCs were taken from approximately 11 ml of fresh peripheral blood. The chain combines TRBV4-2 with TRBJ2-7; possibly TRBD2 for D (7 bases). Sequences were obtained from blood. This sequence originates from a woman aged 18-29 years with Graves' ophthalmopathy. In nucleotides, the CDR3 is TGTGCCAGCAGCCAAGATTTATGGGGGGGGGCCGGCGAGCAGTACTTC. Its protein is CASSQDLWGGAGEQYF.